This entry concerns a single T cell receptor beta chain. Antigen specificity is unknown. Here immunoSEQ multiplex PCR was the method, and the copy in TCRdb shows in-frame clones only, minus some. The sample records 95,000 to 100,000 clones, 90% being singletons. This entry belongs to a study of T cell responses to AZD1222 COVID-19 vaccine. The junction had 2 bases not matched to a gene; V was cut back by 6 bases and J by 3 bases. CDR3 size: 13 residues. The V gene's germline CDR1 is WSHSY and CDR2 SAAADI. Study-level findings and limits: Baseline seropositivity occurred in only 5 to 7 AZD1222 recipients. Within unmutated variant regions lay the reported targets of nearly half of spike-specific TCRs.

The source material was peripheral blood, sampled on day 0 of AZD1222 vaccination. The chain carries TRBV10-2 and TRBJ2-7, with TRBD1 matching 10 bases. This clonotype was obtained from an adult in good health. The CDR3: CASRGTGDYEQYF. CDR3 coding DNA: TGCGCCAGCAGGGGGACAGGGGACTACGAGCAGTACTTC.